These T cell receptor beta chains were read from a single sample in a study of cytomegalovirus exposure and HLA in healthy donors. Clones were read by immunoSEQ multiplex PCR, and TCRdb kept only the in-frame ones, dropping some. The data show 150,000 to 200,000 clones, with around 80% seen just once and around 5.8% held by the top ten. The specimen was PBMCs. The origin of the receptors is a male donor in good health and CMV-seropositive. Each CDR3 is given without its conserved first and last residue. The order of the fields is V gene, J gene, D gene, CDR3 protein. D genes are given only for firm matches.

V: TRBV6-1; J: TRBJ1-2; D: TRBD1; CDR3: ASSEGDRGQGGYT
V: TRBV7-2; J: TRBJ2-5; D: NA; CDR3: ASSLEVGRWETQY
V: TRBV19; J: TRBJ2-1; D: NA; CDR3: ASNRADYNEQF
V: TRBV7-9; J: TRBJ2-2; D: TRBD2; CDR3: SSSLLVLAGSTGELF
V: TRBV11-3; J: TRBJ2-5; D: TRBD1; CDR3: ASSSGQGDGETQY
V: TRBV19; J: TRBJ1-3; D: NA; CDR3: AGGHHSGNTIY
V: TRBV2; J: TRBJ2-3; D: NA; CDR3: ASSEGAATIRSARVVTQY
V: TRBV29-1; J: TRBJ2-2; D: TRBD1; CDR3: SVDLRQGGTGELF
V: TRBV2; J: TRBJ1-2; D: NA; CDR3: ASSDRGTSGYT
V: TRBV30; J: TRBJ1-5; D: NA; CDR3: AWSRGRWGNQPQH
V: TRBV7-8; J: TRBJ2-1; D: NA; CDR3: ASSTGGYNEQF
V: TRBV9; J: TRBJ1-5; D: NA; CDR3: ASSVGANSNQPQH
V: TRBV30; J: TRBJ2-4; D: NA; CDR3: AWRGGGDSDIQY
V: TRBV13; J: TRBJ2-1; D: TRBD2; CDR3: ASSSEIGTSGYNEQF
V: TRBV29-1; J: TRBJ1-5; D: TRBD1; CDR3: SVQGQANQPQH
V: TRBV5-1; J: TRBJ1-4; D: NA; CDR3: ASSLDTGLGEKLF
V: TRBV7-9; J: TRBJ2-1; D: NA; CDR3: SSSPFNNEQF
V: TRBV7-2; J: TRBJ1-3; D: NA; CDR3: ASSSIGGGGNTIY
V: TRBV5-4; J: TRBJ1-4; D: TRBD1; CDR3: ASSLLTGGSNEKLF
V: TRBV28; J: TRBJ1-2; D: NA; CDR3: ASSLRGYNYGYT
V: TRBV30; J: TRBJ2-7; D: TRBD1; CDR3: AWSAKYRGPSSYEQY
V: TRBV27; J: TRBJ2-5; D: TRBD1; CDR3: ASSPQTRDRDETQY
V: TRBV19; J: TRBJ2-7; D: NA; CDR3: ASSIATSGGYEQY
V: TRBV27; J: TRBJ2-7; D: NA; CDR3: ASSLYPGSQFEQY
V: TRBV18; J: TRBJ2-3; D: NA; CDR3: ASSPSTDTQY
V: TRBV13; J: TRBJ1-1; D: NA; CDR3: ASSSGQYEAF
V: TRBV6-5; J: TRBJ2-7; D: NA; CDR3: ASSYSSGTNYEQY
V: TRBV19; J: TRBJ2-7; D: NA; CDR3: ASSTQGYEQY
V: TRBV6-1; J: TRBJ2-3; D: NA; CDR3: ASSDGTLGRDTQY
V: TRBV11-2; J: TRBJ1-1; D: TRBD1; CDR3: ASSLGTVEAF
V: TRBV30; J: TRBJ1-1; D: NA; CDR3: AWSIRGAVNTEAF
V: TRBV27; J: TRBJ1-2; D: NA; CDR3: ASSIDPANYGYT
V: TRBV11-1; J: TRBJ2-7; D: NA; CDR3: ASSLVGGYEQY
V: TRBV7-9; J: TRBJ1-5; D: NA; CDR3: SSSRSTENQPQH
V: TRBV19; J: TRBJ2-3; D: TRBD2; CDR3: ASSIPLLAGRTDTQY